This TCR beta chain comes out of a study of Graves' ophthalmopathy and Graves' hyperthyroidism. V was shortened by 8 bases and J by 4 bases, with 12 bases between the two germline ends. CDR3 size: 13 residues. Germline loops: CDR1 SGHTA, CDR2 FQGNSA. This clonotype was picked up many times. The target antigen is unknown. Amplification targeted the TCR beta CDR3 regions, with RNA transcripts as the source material. Scientists carried out first-round RT-PCR using HTBI primers and then a second-round multiplex PCR. MiXCR, run by TCRdb on the multiplex PCR reads, gives a single entry per CDR3 protein. This sample has under 800,000 distinct CDR3 sequences; 20% to 25% occur once, and the top ten carry around 6.5%. Broader study findings: Sensitivity reached roughly 70% and specificity about 78% when the model predicted ophthalmopathy progression. Blood contained most expanded thyroid clonotypes exceeding 0.001 frequency.

Hyperthyroidism showing no ophthalmopathy within 18 months of follow-up was stable. The receptor was isolated from a young woman with stable Graves' hyperthyroidism. Some clones in this sample may be carry-over from other donors' samples. The V and J genes are TRBV7-2 and TRBJ1-3; tentative D call: TRBD1 (5 bases). The sample taken for sequencing was peripheral blood. The CDR3 region is CASSGQGGNTIYF. The CDR3 DNA is TGTGCCAGCTCCGGGCAGGGAGGAAACACCATATATTTT.